These 28 T cell receptor beta chains share one sample of origin, sequenced in a study of Ad26.COV2.S vaccination and SARS-CoV-2 variants. The data were produced by immunoSEQ multiplex PCR, yet TCRdb's version contains in-frame clones alone and is incomplete. Among roughly 420,000 clones, roughly nine tenths were seen once, and the ten largest hold around 2.6%. The treatment: roughly 19 received Ad26.COV2.S at low or high dose, single or two shots; roughly 5 received placebo; per-sample allocation not given. At day 63 after the first vaccine or placebo injection, samples were drawn. The sample consisted of peripheral blood, taken in a trial of Ad26.COV2.S vaccine versus placebo. Source of these receptors: a person aged 18 to 59 who received the Ad26.COV2.S COVID-19 vaccine or a placebo.

V gene TRBV6-2 or TRBV6-3 combines with J gene TRBJ2-7, with TRBD1 matching 7 bases. V gave up 6 bases and J gave up 7 bases; unmatched junction bases: 12. Germline V lookup: CDR1 MNHEY, CDR2 SVGEGT. The CDR3 has 14 amino acids. In DNA, the CDR3 is TGTGCCAGCAGCCACAGGGGAGACCTTCGGGAGCAGTACTTC. Its protein is CASSHRGDLREQYF.

This clone was seen once. The chain carries TRBV21-1 and TRBJ2-7. TRBV21-1 is a pseudogene segment. The CDR3 extends over 12 amino acids. Here the CDR3 DNA reads TGTGCCAGCAGCGTCCTTAAGTACGAGCAGTACGTC. It encodes CASSVLKYEQYV.

This clone has just one count. The chain joins TRBV2 to TRBJ1-2, with D unresolved. The CDR3 runs to 14 residues. The V gene lost 6 bases and the J gene lost 3 bases, with 14 bases spanning the gap. Per germline, CDR1 SNHLY and CDR2 FYNNEI. CDR3 nucleotide sequence: TGTGCCAGCAGAGTGACCCCTGGGGACTATGGCTACACCTTC. This translates into CASRVTPGDYGYTF.

The chain has TRBV7-2 and TRBJ1-1, with unresolved D. The CDR3 is made up of 13 amino acids. V was cut by 1 base and J by 6 bases, with 9 bases left in between. Germline-derived CDR1 and CDR2 are SGHTA and FQGNSA. The CDR3: CASSLERDAEAFF. CDR3 in DNA: TGTGCCAGCAGCTTAGAAAGGGATGCTGAAGCTTTCTTT.

This chain connects TRBV13 to TRBJ2-5; 10 bases map to TRBD1. Germline V gives CDR1 PRHDT, CDR2 FYEKMQ (reference sequence). The V and J ends lost 3 bases and 5 bases, in that order; junction bases with no gene match: 3. The CDR3 covers 14 residues. The CDR3 reads CASSLTGGGETQYF. The CDR3 region has the DNA TGTGCCAGCAGCTTGACAGGGGGCGGGGAGACCCAGTACTTC.

The chain carries TRBV6-5 and TRBJ2-1; no definite D call. Trimming removed 2 bases from V and 8 bases from J, with 4 bases in between. The V gene's germline CDR1 is MNHEY and CDR2 SVGAGI. The CDR3 runs 11 residues. The CDR3 DNA is TGTGCCAGCAGTTACCGGGATGAGCAGTTCTTC. The encoded protein is CASSYRDEQFF.

The chain has TRBV6-5 and TRBJ1-1, with TRBD1 matching 7 bases. The V gene's germline CDR1 is MNHEY and CDR2 SVGAGI. Trimming at V came to 7 bases and at J to 5 bases, leaving 7 bases not matched to a gene. CDR3 size: 13 residues. The CDR3 region is CASTTQGGTEAFF. Written as DNA, the CDR3 is TGTGCCAGCACTACCCAGGGGGGGACTGAAGCTTTCTTT.

The J gene is TRBJ2-2, the V gene TRBV5-5; either TRBD1 or TRBD2 may supply D (5 bases each). The CDR3 covers 14 residues. Looked up from germline, CDR1 is SGHKS and CDR2 is YYEKEE (reference sequence). V shed 7 bases and J shed 6 bases, with 16 bases lying between them. The CDR3 sequence: CASFRDPRPGELFF. Here the CDR3 DNA reads TGTGCCAGCTTCCGGGACCCCCGTCCCGGGGAGCTGTTTTTT.

The chain uses TRBV4-2 and TRBJ1-6; 8 nucleotides line up with TRBD1. Trimming at V came to 2 bases and at J to 10 bases, leaving 7 bases not matched to a gene. This CDR3 contains 15 residues. Per the germline V gene, CDR1 is LGHNA and CDR2 is YNFKEQ. CDR3 coding DNA: TGTGCCAGCAGCCAAATACAGGGGGTTGGCTCACCCCTCCACTTT. This encodes CASSQIQGVGSPLHF.

V usage is TRBV5-1 and J usage is TRBJ1-2, with D tentatively TRBD1 (5 bases). The germline V gene encodes CDR1 SGHRS and CDR2 YFSETQ. Deletions cut 2 bases from V and 8 bases from J, with 16 bases between. The CDR3 is 14 amino acids. The CDR3 is CASSLSQGVRGYTF. DNA for the CDR3: TGCGCCAGCAGCTTAAGTCAGGGTGTGAGAGGCTACACCTTC.

This clone showed up just once. This CDR3 is CASSSGGPLGGTLHF. CDR3 sequence (DNA): TGTGCCAGCAGCTCAGGGGGACCCTTAGGTGGGACCCTCCACTTT. The chain is built from TRBV5-6 and TRBJ1-6; 7 nucleotides match TRBD1. CDR3 length: 15 amino acids. Per germline, CDR1 SGHDT and CDR2 YYEEEE. The V segment lost 3 bases and the J segment 14 bases; nucleotides outside the gene matches: 14.

This clone was observed once. V gene TRBV9 combines with J gene TRBJ2-1, with TRBD2 as a possible D gene (5 bases). The CDR3 totals 15 residues. Per germline, CDR1 SGDLS and CDR2 YYNGEE. V was cut by 1 base and J by 0 bases, with 8 bases left in between. CDR3 sequence reads: CASSVRGISYNEQFF. As DNA, the CDR3 is TGTGCCAGCAGCGTACGAGGGATCTCCTACAATGAGCAGTTCTTC.

The J gene is TRBJ2-1, the V gene TRBV11-1, with 15 nucleotides matching TRBD2. Germline V gene lookup returns CDR1 SGHAT and CDR2 FQDESV (reference sequence). The CDR3 runs to 15 residues. Trimming took 7 bases from V and 12 from J; bases not matched to a gene: 10. Here the CDR3 DNA reads TGTGCCAGCAAAAAGGGACTAGCGGGGGGATTGGCGCAGTTCTTC. Encoded protein: CASKKGLAGGLAQFF. Combining the CDR3 with reference TRBV11-1 and TRBJ2-1 gives the whole variable domain EAEVAQSPRYKITEKSQAVAFWCDPISGHATLYWYRQILGQGPELLVQFQDESVVDDSQLPKDRFSAERLKGVDSTLKIQPAELGDSAMYLCASKKGLAGGLAQFFGPGTRLTVL.

This chain connects TRBV7-8 to TRBJ2-3; D is possibly TRBD2 (5 bases). CDR1 is SGHVS and CDR2 is FQNEAQ in the germline V gene. The V end lost 5 bases, the J end lost 6 bases, and 15 bases lay between the germline ends. This CDR3 has 14 amino acids. Written as DNA, the CDR3 is TGTGCCAGCAGCCCCGCGAAGGGAGTGGATACGCAGTATTTT. Amino acids: CASSPAKGVDTQYF.

This clone was detected a few times. CDR3 bases: TGTGCCAGCAGCCAGGCCGAGGACAGGGGGGACACTGAAGCTTTCTTT. Translation: CASSQAEDRGDTEAFF. The chain has TRBV4-2 and TRBJ1-1; 10 nucleotides agree with TRBD1. Germline lookup yields CDR1 LGHNA and CDR2 YNFKEQ. The CDR3 extends over 16 amino acids. V shed 3 bases and J 3 bases; nucleotides not matched to a gene: 7.

The rearrangement uses TRBV25-1 and TRBJ2-7; 7 positions agree with TRBD1. This CDR3 is built from 15 residues. V lost 3 bases and J lost 1; bases outside the gene matches: 6. CDR1 and CDR2 (germline): MGHDK, SYGVNS. The CDR3 region is CASSDPRDSSYEQYF. The CDR3 DNA reads as TGTGCCAGCAGTGACCCCCGGGACAGTTCCTACGAGCAGTACTTC.

The V gene is TRBV7-2, the J gene TRBJ2-7, with TRBD2 identical over 8 bases. CDR3 length: 14 residues. Germline loops: CDR1 SGHTA, CDR2 FQGNSA. J gave up 2 bases and V 3 bases, and 3 bases lay outside the gene matches. This CDR3 reads CASSFKRETYEQYF. CDR3 coding DNA: TGTGCCAGCAGCTTTAAGCGGGAGACCTACGAGCAGTACTTC.

The V call is TRBV30, the J call TRBJ2-1; either TRBD1 or TRBD2 may supply D (5 bases each). The CDR3 is made up of 11 amino acids. The V and J ends lost 8 bases and 4 bases respectively, with 9 bases between them. Germline CDR1 GTSNPN, CDR2 SVGIG (reference sequence). In DNA, the CDR3 is TGTGCCGGATGGGGGTACAATGAGCAGTTCTTC. It encodes CAGWGYNEQFF.

This clone was observed a single time. The chain uses TRBV10-3 and TRBJ2-1; a weak D match, TRBD2 (6 bases). V lost 6 bases and J 2 bases, leaving 14 bases between the germline ends. From germline, CDR1 is ENHRY and CDR2 SYGVKD. The CDR3 has 15 residues. This CDR3 reads CAISLLAAPYNEQFF. The CDR3 coding sequence is TGTGCCATCAGCCTTTTAGCGGCACCCTACAATGAGCAGTTCTTC.

The rearrangement joins TRBV28 to TRBJ1-5; D is uncertain. This CDR3 is 16 amino acids long. Looked up from germline, CDR1 is MDHEN and CDR2 is SYDVKM. V was trimmed by 6 bases and J by 4 bases, leaving 19 bases between them. The CDR3 loop reads CASSPPYSAPNQPQHF. The CDR3 region has the DNA TGTGCCAGCAGCCCCCCATACAGCGCTCCAAATCAGCCCCAGCATTTT.

This chain joins TRBV9 and TRBJ2-1, with 12 bases lining up with TRBD1. Germline trimming cut 3 bases from V and 5 bases from J; bases unmatched to any gene: 12. This CDR3 has 18 residues. Germline V gene sequence: CDR1 SGDLS, CDR2 YYNGEE. CDR3 in DNA: TGTGCCAGCAGCGCGGGACAGGGGGCCAGCGGGAGGGACAATGAGCAGTTCTTC. Its protein product is CASSAGQGASGRDNEQFF.

The genes are TRBV28 and TRBJ2-3; D is uncertain. CDR1 MDHEN and CDR2 SYDVKM come from the germline V gene. The CDR3 sequence is 13 residues long. Trimming left V 6 bases short and J 8 bases short, with 15 bases between. DNA of the CDR3: TGTGCCAGCAGCTCCCCCGAAGAGTCTACGCAGTATTTT. Residues: CASSSPEESTQYF.

Regarding this clone: The same CDR3 can be traced to other DNA sequences in this sample. This chain joins TRBV6-6 and TRBJ1-1; D is ambiguous. Trimming pared 0 bases from V and 5 bases from J, leaving 4 bases between. The V gene's germline CDR1 is MNHNY and CDR2 SVGAGI (reference sequence). The CDR3 sequence is 12 residues long. CDR3 sequence: CASSYSITEAFF. The CDR3 bases are TGTGCCAGCAGTTACTCGATTACTGAAGCTTTCTTT.

V usage is TRBV7-2 and J usage is TRBJ2-3; 7 bases map to TRBD2. The CDR3 contains 17 residues. Germline CDR1 is SGHTA and CDR2 is FQGNSA. V lost 4 bases, J lost 0 bases, and 10 bases stayed unmatched. DNA for the CDR3: TGTGCCAGCAGCTACCCCATGACTAGCACTAGCACAGATACGCAGTATTTT. Translating it yields CASSYPMTSTSTDTQYF. Looking up the rest from reference TRBV7-2 and TRBJ2-3 gives the full variable domain: GAGVSQSPSNKVTEKGKDVELRCDPISGHTALYWYRQSLGQGLEFLIYFQGNSAPDKSGLPSDRFSAERTGGSVSTLTIQRTQQEDSAVYLCASSYPMTSTSTDTQYFGPGTRLTVL.

This clone has just a few counts. This rearrangement joins TRBV29-1 to TRBJ2-3, with D tentatively TRBD2 (6 bases). This CDR3 contains 12 residues. The V gene's germline CDR1 is SQVTM and CDR2 ANQGSEA. The ends were cut back, 1 base at V and 6 bases at J, with 8 bases in the middle. The CDR3 DNA sequence: TGCAGCGTTGAAGGGGGGGTTGATACGCAGTATTTT. Protein product: CSVEGGVDTQYF.

The chain couples TRBV7-3 to TRBJ2-3; 8 nucleotides line up with TRBD2. The CDR3 is 15 residues long. With 3 bases clipped from V and 2 bases from J, the junction kept 4 bases outside the gene matches. Germline CDR1 SGHTA, CDR2 FQGTGA. CDR3 nucleotides: TGTGCCAGCAGCTTGGCGGGAGGTTTCACAGATACGCAGTATTTT. The encoded protein is CASSLAGGFTDTQYF.

The J gene is TRBJ1-2, the V gene TRBV7-9; 10 nucleotides line up with TRBD1. V was clipped by 5 bases and J by 5 bases; unmatched bases: 17. Germline CDR1 and CDR2: SEHNR and FQNEAQ (reference sequence). This CDR3 is 18 amino acids long. The CDR3 loop reads CASSLPRGWTGGGYGYTF. The CDR3 bases are TGTGCCAGCAGCCTCCCCCGGGGATGGACAGGGGGAGGGTATGGCTACACCTTC.

The genes are TRBV27 and TRBJ1-5, with D perhaps matching TRBD1 (6 bases). The CDR3 covers 15 residues. Trimming left V 5 bases short and J 0 bases short, with 11 bases between. Looked up from germline, CDR1 is MNHEY and CDR2 is SMNVEV (reference sequence). The CDR3 coding sequence is TGTGCCAGCAGTACAGGGAGCTATAGCAATCAGCCCCAGCATTTT. Its protein product is CASSTGSYSNQPQHF.